The 20 T cell receptor beta chains presented below share a single source sample, sequenced in a study of OX40 agonist ivuxolimab in advanced cancers. Profiled with immunoSEQ multiplex PCR; TCRdb holds only in-frame clones, not every one. Altogether 30,000 to 45,000 clones are present, approximately 80% being singletons, with the ten largest covering 13%. Here the sequenced sample was CD4+ or CD8+ T cells sorted from blood, taken in a trial of the OX40 agonist ivuxolimab. These receptors came from an adult with an advanced solid tumor such as melanoma, head and neck, liver or kidney cancer.

This chain links TRBV19 with TRBJ2-3; D call uncertain. Germline CDR1 and CDR2: LNHDA and SQIVND (reference sequence). The CDR3 spans 14 residues. V lost 7 bases and J lost 0, with 11 bases in between. Written as DNA, the CDR3 is TGTGCCAGTACGGCTTTTTCTAGCACAGATACGCAGTATTTT. Encoded protein: CASTAFSSTDTQYF.

This sequence joins TRBV28 and TRBJ2-7; TRBD2 matches at 9 bases. The J segment lost 4 bases and the V segment lost 3 bases, leaving 10 bases of the junction unmatched. The length of the CDR3 is 16 residues. CDR1 is MDHEN and CDR2 is SYDVKM in the germline V gene. The CDR3 region is CASSFGGAGGGYEQYF. The DNA for the CDR3 is TGTGCCAGCAGTTTCGGGGGAGCGGGAGGTGGGTACGAGCAGTACTTC.

The chain uses TRBV7-9 and TRBJ1-3; D remains ambiguous. V was clipped by 0 bases and J by 1 base, with 4 bases between them. This CDR3 region has 14 residues. Germline V gene lookup returns CDR1 SEHNR and CDR2 FQNEAQ (reference sequence). CDR3 protein: CASSLAGSGNTIYF. For the CDR3, the DNA is TGTGCCAGCAGCTTAGCAGGTTCTGGAAACACCATATATTTT.

The CDR3 DNA sequence: TGTGCCAGCAGCTTCTCCAGCTACGAGCAGTACTTC. It is translated as CASSFSSYEQYF. J is TRBJ2-7 and V is TRBV7-9, with D unclear. V was cut by 3 bases and J by 3 bases, with 6 bases left in between. CDR3 length: 12 amino acids. Germline CDR1 SEHNR, CDR2 FQNEAQ (reference sequence).

The chain joins TRBV7-8 to TRBJ2-5; D is unclear. CDR1 and CDR2 from the germline V gene are SGHVS and FQNEAQ. Between the trimmed V and J ends, which lost 5 bases and 5 bases, there was a span of 15 bases. The CDR3 consists of 14 residues. CDR3: CASSPDPFRETQYF. The CDR3 bases are TGTGCCAGCAGCCCCGACCCTTTCAGGGAGACCCAGTACTTC.

The V gene is TRBV7-9, the J gene TRBJ2-7; D remains ambiguous. Germline V gene lookup returns CDR1 SEHNR and CDR2 FQNEAQ (reference sequence). V shed 7 bases and J shed 0 bases, with 10 bases lying between them. The CDR3 is 13 amino acids. In DNA, the CDR3 is TGTGCCAGCACAGGTGTCAGCTCCTACGAGCAGTACTTC. Translating gives CASTGVSSYEQYF.

This clone appeared a few times. This sequence joins TRBV19 and TRBJ1-2, with a possible D match to TRBD1 (5 bases). The V gene lost 5 bases and the J gene lost 6 bases, with 16 bases spanning the gap. Germline V gene sequence: CDR1 LNHDA, CDR2 SQIVND (reference sequence). The CDR3 is made up of 14 amino acids. CDR3 sequence (DNA): TGTGCCAGTAGTCCTCAGGGCAGGGCGGATGGCTACACCTTC. It specifies CASSPQGRADGYTF.

This chain uses TRBV10-1 with TRBJ1-1; D remains ambiguous. This CDR3 comprises 13 residues. V was pared by 1 base and J by 5 bases, with 8 bases between. Germline V CDR1 and CDR2: WNHNN, SYGVQD (reference sequence). The CDR3 region is CASSEYRATEAFF. The DNA of the CDR3 is TGCGCCAGCAGTGAGTACCGGGCTACTGAAGCTTTCTTT.

In this sample, this clone turned up once. The chain links TRBV30 to TRBJ2-7, with 11 positions matching TRBD2. Germline V gene data show CDR1 as GTSNPN and CDR2 as SVGIG (reference sequence). The V gene end was trimmed by 2 bases and the J gene end by 4 bases; junction bases not matched to a gene: 10. The CDR3 extends over 16 amino acids. The CDR3 loop reads CAWSLRSGRGVYEQYF. CDR3 coding DNA: TGTGCCTGGAGTCTACGTAGCGGGAGGGGAGTTTACGAGCAGTACTTC. Full variable domain (remainder filled in from reference TRBV30 and TRBJ2-7): SQTIHQWPATLVQPVGSPLSLECTVEGTSNPNLYWYRQAAGRGLQLLFYSVGIGQISSEVPQNLSASRPQDRQFILSSKKLLLSDSGFYLCAWSLRSGRGVYEQYFGPGTRLTVT.

This chain links TRBV5-1 with TRBJ1-4; D remains ambiguous. The CDR3 covers 13 residues. Germline values: CDR1 SGHRS, CDR2 YFSETQ. Trimming removed 3 bases at V and 8 bases at J, with 11 bases between. In DNA, the CDR3 is TGCGCCAGCAGCTCTCCAACCGGGGAAAAACTGTTTTTT. Amino acids: CASSSPTGEKLFF.

Of note for this clone: The DNA is omitted, as the CDR3 cannot be located on it reliably, and the CDR3 follows TCRdb's listing. The gene calls are TRBV12-2 and TRBJ1-6; TRBD1 was called by the table and not checked on the DNA. TRBV12-2 has pseudogene status. The CDR3 is 21 amino acids long, termini counted. The CDR3 spells CASRVGQGADFLVTYNSPLHF.

This chain joins TRBV7-9 and TRBJ2-7, with 7 bases identical to TRBD1. CDR1 SEHNR and CDR2 FQNEAQ come from the germline V gene (reference sequence). The ends lost 1 base at V and 2 bases at J; junction bases unmatched: 2. The CDR3 is 14 amino acids. CDR3 region: CASSLDRGTYEQYF. The DNA of the CDR3 is TGTGCCAGCAGCTTAGACAGGGGAACCTACGAGCAGTACTTC.

The V call is TRBV5-4, the J call TRBJ2-3, with TRBD2 matching 7 bases. J lost 1 base, V lost 1 base, and 3 bases had no gene match. This CDR3 has 15 residues. CDR1 is SGHNT and CDR2 is YYREEE in the germline V gene (reference sequence). CDR3 sequence reads: CASSLRAGGTDTQYF. CDR3 in DNA: TGTGCCAGCAGCTTGAGGGCGGGGGGCACAGATACGCAGTATTTT.

V gene TRBV4-1 combines with J gene TRBJ2-3; D gene unclear. Trimming removed 0 bases at V and 1 base at J, with 11 bases between. Germline V gene data show CDR1 as MGHRA and CDR2 as YSYEKL. CDR3 length: 16 residues. The CDR3 loop is CASSQEPGMGTDTQYF. CDR3 DNA sequence: TGCGCCAGCAGCCAAGAGCCTGGGATGGGCACAGATACGCAGTATTTT.

For the CDR3, the DNA is TGTGCCAGCAGGAAACAGGGCGGCACCGGGGAGCTGTTTTTT. It specifies CASRKQGGTGELFF. The chain combines TRBV11-3 with TRBJ2-2; possible D gene TRBD1, 6 bases. This CDR3 region has 14 residues. Germline CDR1 and CDR2: SGHNT and YENEEA. V dropped 6 bases and J dropped 4 bases, with 12 bases sitting between them. Full variable domain (outside the CDR3, taken from reference TRBV11-3 and TRBJ2-2): EAGVVQSPRYKIIEKKQPVAFWCNPISGHNTLYWYLQNLGQGPELLIRYENEEAVDDSQLPKDRFSAERLKGVDSTLKIQPAELGDSAVYLCASRKQGGTGELFFGEGSRLTVL.

The chain has TRBV7-2 and TRBJ1-2; possible D gene TRBD1, 6 bases. The germline V and J ends were trimmed by 5 bases and 5 bases, with 12 bases remaining between them. Germline lookup yields CDR1 SGHTA and CDR2 FQGNSA. This CDR3 region has 13 residues. CDR3 nucleotides: TGTGCCAGCAGCCTTGACAGGCCATATGGCTACACCTTC. Amino acids: CASSLDRPYGYTF.

This chain connects TRBV25-1 to TRBJ2-1; 9 bases match TRBD1. The J segment lost 3 bases and the V segment lost 1 base, leaving 7 bases of the junction unmatched. Germline V lookup: CDR1 MGHDK, CDR2 SYGVNS. The CDR3 extends over 17 amino acids. CDR3 amino acids: CASSELTGTGSYNEQFF. CDR3 coding DNA: TGTGCCAGCAGTGAATTAACCGGGACAGGGAGCTACAATGAGCAGTTCTTC.

The chain uses TRBV6-1 and TRBJ2-3, with D unclear. The CDR3 is 14 amino acids. The V gene lost 5 bases and the J gene lost 1 base, with 10 bases spanning the gap. Germline V gene lookup returns CDR1 MNHNS and CDR2 SASEGT. The CDR3 nucleotides are TGTGCCAGCAGTTCACGAGAGCGCACAGATACGCAGTATTTT. Translating gives CASSSRERTDTQYF.

This chain uses TRBV5-1 with TRBJ1-3; D is uncertain. V was trimmed by 10 bases and J by 11 bases, leaving 25 bases between them. The length of the CDR3 is 14 residues. Germline CDR1 SGHRS, CDR2 YFSETQ. CDR3 protein: CAVRRDVDSSPIYF. The CDR3 DNA sequence: TGCGCCGTCAGGAGAGACGTCGATTCGTCACCCATATATTTT.

This chain uses TRBV5-1 with TRBJ2-5; D is perhaps TRBD1 or TRBD2 (5 bases each). V lost 1 base and J lost 3, with 10 bases in between. The germline V gene encodes CDR1 SGHRS and CDR2 YFSETQ. This CDR3 spans 14 amino acids. The CDR3 DNA reads as TGCGCCAGCAGCTTGATGGGGGTCGAAGAGACCCAGTACTTC. This sequence encodes CASSLMGVEETQYF. Using reference TRBV5-1 and TRBJ2-5 for the parts outside the CDR3, the full variable domain is KAGVTQTPRYLIKTRGQQVTLSCSPISGHRSVSWYQQTPGQGLQFLFEYFSETQRNKGNFPGRFSGRQFSNSRSEMNVSTLELGDSALYLCASSLMGVEETQYFGPGTRLLVL.